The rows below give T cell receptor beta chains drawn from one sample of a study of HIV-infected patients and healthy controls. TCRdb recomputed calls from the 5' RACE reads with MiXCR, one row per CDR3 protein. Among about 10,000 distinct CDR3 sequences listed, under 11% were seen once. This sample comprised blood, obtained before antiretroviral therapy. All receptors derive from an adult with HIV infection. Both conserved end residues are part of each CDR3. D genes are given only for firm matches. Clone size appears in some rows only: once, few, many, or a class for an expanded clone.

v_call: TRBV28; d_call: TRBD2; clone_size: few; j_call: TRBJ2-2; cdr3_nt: TGTGCCAGCAGTTTCGGACTAGCGGGAACCGGGGAGCTGTTTTTT; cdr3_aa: CASSFGLAGTGELFF
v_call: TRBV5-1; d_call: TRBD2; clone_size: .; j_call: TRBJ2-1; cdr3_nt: TGCGCCAGCAGCTGGACTAGCGGGACACACAATGAGCAGTTCTTC; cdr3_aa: CASSWTSGTHNEQFF
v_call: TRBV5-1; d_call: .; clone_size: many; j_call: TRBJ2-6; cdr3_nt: TGCGCCAGCAGCTCCTACAACTCTGGGGCCAACGTCCTGACTTTC; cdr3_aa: CASSSYNSGANVLTF
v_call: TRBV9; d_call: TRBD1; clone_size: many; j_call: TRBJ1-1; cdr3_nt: TGTGCCAGCAGCCCCCACGGGACAGGGTCCACTGAAGCTTTCTTT; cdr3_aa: CASSPHGTGSTEAFF
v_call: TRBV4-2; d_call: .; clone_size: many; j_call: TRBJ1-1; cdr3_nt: TGTGCCAGCAGCCATTTACTAGGGCGGGGCGCGGAGGGTCCCCACCACACTGAAGCTTTCTTT; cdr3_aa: CASSHLLGRGAEGPHHTEAFF
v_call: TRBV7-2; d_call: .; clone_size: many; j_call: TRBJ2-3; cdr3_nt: TGTGCCAGCAGCTTAAGGGATACGCAGTATTTT; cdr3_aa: CASSLRDTQYF
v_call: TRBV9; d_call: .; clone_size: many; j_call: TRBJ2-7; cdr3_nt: TGTGCCAGCAGCGTAGATTCGGGTGGTTCCTACGAGCAGTACTTC; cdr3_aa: CASSVDSGGSYEQYF
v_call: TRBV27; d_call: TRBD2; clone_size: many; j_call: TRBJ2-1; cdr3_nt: TGTGCCAGCAGCCCTATCCCGGGACTAGCGGTAGAGGATGAGCAGTTCTTC; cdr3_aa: CASSPIPGLAVEDEQFF
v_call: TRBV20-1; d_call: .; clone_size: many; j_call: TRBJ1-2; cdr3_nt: TGCAGTGCCAAGGACCCTGCCGCCGGCTATGGCTACACCTTC; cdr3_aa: CSAKDPAAGYGYTF
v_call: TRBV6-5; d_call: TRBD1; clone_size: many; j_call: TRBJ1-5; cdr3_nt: TGTGCCAGCAGTCGCACCGGGACAGGGAACAATCAGCCCCAGCATTTT; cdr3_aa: CASSRTGTGNNQPQHF
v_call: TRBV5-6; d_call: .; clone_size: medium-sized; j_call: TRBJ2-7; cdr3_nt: TGTGCCAGCAGGGAGGCTGGGGGCGACCCCATCGAGCAGTACTTC; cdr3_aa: CASREAGGDPIEQYF
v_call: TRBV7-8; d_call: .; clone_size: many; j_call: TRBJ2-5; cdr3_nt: TGTGCCAGCAGCTTTCTTCTGGAGACCCAGTACTTC; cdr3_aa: CASSFLLETQYF
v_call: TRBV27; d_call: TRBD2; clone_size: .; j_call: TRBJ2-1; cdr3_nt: TGTGCCAGCAGTCGGGGACTAACGGACAATGAGCAGTTCTTC; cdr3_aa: CASSRGLTDNEQFF
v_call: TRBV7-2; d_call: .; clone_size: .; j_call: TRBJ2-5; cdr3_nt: TGTGCCAGCAGTTTAGCTGGTTATCCCCAAGAGACCCAGTACTTC; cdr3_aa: CASSLAGYPQETQYF
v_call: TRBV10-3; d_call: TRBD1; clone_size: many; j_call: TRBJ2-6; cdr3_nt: TGTGCCATCAGTGAAGGACAGGGGAGGCGGTCTGGGGCCAACGTCCTGACTTTC; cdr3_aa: CAISEGQGRRSGANVLTF